This TCR beta chain was captured by sequencing in a study of blood T cell repertoires in COVID-19 (dated by TCRdb to the early 2020s). A note on the overall study: Samples covering the acute and convalescent phases of COVID-19 were provided by collaborators in the United States, Italy and Spain. The material from the prospective study consisted of cDNA or gDNA derived from T cells, B-cell-depleted T cells, or PBMCs. Subjects who had been exposed to COVID-19, were actively infected with it, or had recovered from it provided the deeply sampled blood TCRbeta repertoires that made up the dataset. The repertoires were released in a freely available public database intended as a resource for research on the immune response to SARS-CoV-2. The samples were drawn from two sources: the first 160 participants of the ongoing ImmuneRACE study, and about 1,300 subjects contributed by 6 global collaborators. The sample metadata nearly always contained a de-identified subject ID, COVID-19 status, age in years and sex. Where available, HLA class I and class II types were obtained from metadata supplied by the sample provider rather than from assay-based typing.

TCRbeta CDR3 regions were amplified from genomic DNA using the immunoSEQ Assay, a bias-controlled multiplex PCR. The authors' pipeline ran thus. Within the assay, amplification of reference gene primers was used to estimate how many nucleated cells each sample contained. To quantify the absolute abundance of each unique TCRbeta CDR3 rearrangement, sequence reads were collapsed and filtered. Productive Simpson clonality was computed per sample as the square root of Simpson's diversity index over productive rearrangements. TCRdb retrieved this table from immuneACCESS and kept in-frame rearrangements only. Not all clones are present; in checked studies, unresolved V genes account for under half, and no reason is known for the remainder. Clonal size and the V and J genes are those of that table, whereas D and trimming came from the DNA. This sample holds more than 90,000 clones; 70% to 90% were observed only once. About 1.3% of the sample is held by the ten biggest clonotypes.

The collaborating institutions used their own protocols to collect whole blood in K2EDTA tubes. For TCRbeta analysis, collaborators shipped samples as frozen whole blood, isolated PBMCs, or DNA extracted from either of those sample types. Of note for this clone: Its antigen specificity is not known. No much larger clonotype is one base removed from it; base qualities were not supplied.

Broad study findings and their caveats: How much clinical and demographic metadata was included differed by source and by participant, and the metadata was provided uncurated.

CDR1 and CDR2 are drawn from the germline V gene: MNHEY, SVGAGI. The CDR3, from cysteine to phenylalanine, totals 14 residues. Only the CDR3 part of the read is kept: 42 bases, read in frame from the first base. After removal of 6 bases from V and 0 bases from J, the junction retains 1 base not matched to a gene. The chain uses TRBV6-5 and TRBJ1-5; TRBD1 aligns with 8 central bases. The receptor's source is a man aged 35-49 years with acute or convalescent COVID-19. Sequencing was performed on peripheral blood. The nucleotides read TGTGCCAGCAGGGACAGGGATAGCAATCAGCCCCAGCATTTT. It encodes CASRDRDSNQPQHF.